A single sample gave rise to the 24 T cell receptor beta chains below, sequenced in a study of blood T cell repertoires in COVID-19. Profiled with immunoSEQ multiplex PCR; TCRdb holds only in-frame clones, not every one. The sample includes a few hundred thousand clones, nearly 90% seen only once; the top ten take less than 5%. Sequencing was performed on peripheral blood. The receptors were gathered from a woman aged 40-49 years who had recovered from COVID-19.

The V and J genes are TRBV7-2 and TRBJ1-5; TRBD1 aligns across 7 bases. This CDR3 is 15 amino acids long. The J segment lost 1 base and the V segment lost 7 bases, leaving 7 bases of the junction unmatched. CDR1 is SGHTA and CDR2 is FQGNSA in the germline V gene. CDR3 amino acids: CASTLPGGSNQPQHF. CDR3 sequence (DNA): TGTGCCAGCACTCTCCCAGGGGGGAGCAATCAGCCCCAGCATTTT.

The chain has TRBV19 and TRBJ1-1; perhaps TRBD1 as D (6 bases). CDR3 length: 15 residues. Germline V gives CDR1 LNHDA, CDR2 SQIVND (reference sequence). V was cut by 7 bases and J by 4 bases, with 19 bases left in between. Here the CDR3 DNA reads TGTGCCAGTAATACGGGGGGGCCCGGGACCACTGAAGCTTTCTTT. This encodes CASNTGGPGTTEAFF.

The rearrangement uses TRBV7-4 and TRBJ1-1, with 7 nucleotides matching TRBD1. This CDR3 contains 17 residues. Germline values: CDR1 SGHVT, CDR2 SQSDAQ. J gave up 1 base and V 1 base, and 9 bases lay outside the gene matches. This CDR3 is CASSLGPQGDGNTEAFF. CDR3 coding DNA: TGTGCCAGCAGCTTAGGCCCTCAGGGGGATGGGAACACTGAAGCTTTCTTT.

The CDR3 DNA sequence: TGTGCCGGCGGGTCAACGTTACGCTTTGAAAAACTGTTTTTT. Protein product: CAGGSTLRFEKLFF. The chain recombines TRBV6-5 with TRBJ1-4; D unresolved. The CDR3 loop spans 14 amino acids. V was shortened by 11 bases and J by 7 bases, with 20 bases between the two germline ends. CDR1 is MNHEY, CDR2 SVGAGI, per germline.

This chain's CDR3 is CASKESGGTSYNEQFF. CDR3 DNA sequence: TGTGCCAGCAAAGAAAGCGGGGGGACATCCTACAATGAGCAGTTCTTC. V is TRBV28 and J is TRBJ2-1; 9 nucleotides match TRBD2. Germline lookup yields CDR1 MDHEN and CDR2 SYDVKM. CDR3 length: 16 amino acids. The V segment lost 7 bases and the J segment 1 base; nucleotides outside the gene matches: 8.

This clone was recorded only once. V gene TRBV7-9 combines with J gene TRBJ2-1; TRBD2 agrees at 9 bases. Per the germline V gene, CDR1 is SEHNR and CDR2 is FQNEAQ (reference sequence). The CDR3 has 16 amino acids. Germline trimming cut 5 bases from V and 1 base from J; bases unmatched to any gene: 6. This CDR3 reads CASSRQTSGSYNEQFF. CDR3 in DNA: TGTGCCAGCAGCCGTCAAACTAGCGGGTCCTACAATGAGCAGTTCTTC.

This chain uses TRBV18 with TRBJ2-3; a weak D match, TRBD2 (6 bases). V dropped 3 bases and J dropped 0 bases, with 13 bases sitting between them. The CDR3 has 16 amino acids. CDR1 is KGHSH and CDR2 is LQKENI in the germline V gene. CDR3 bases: TGTGCCAGCTCACCCTCGGGAGACCCAAGCACAGATACGCAGTATTTT. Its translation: CASSPSGDPSTDTQYF.

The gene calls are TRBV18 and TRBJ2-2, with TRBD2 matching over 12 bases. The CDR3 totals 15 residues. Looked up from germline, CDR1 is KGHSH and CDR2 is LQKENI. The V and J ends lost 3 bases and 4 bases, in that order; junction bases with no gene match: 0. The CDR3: CASSPTSGGTGELFF. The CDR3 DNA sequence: TGTGCCAGCTCACCGACTAGCGGGGGCACCGGGGAGCTGTTTTTT. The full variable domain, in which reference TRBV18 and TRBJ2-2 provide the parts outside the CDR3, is NAGVMQNPRHLVRRRGQEARLRCSPMKGHSHVYWYRQLPEEGLKFMVYLQKENIIDESGMPKERFSAEFPKEGPSILRIQQVVRGDSAAYFCASSPTSGGTGELFFGEGSRLTVL.

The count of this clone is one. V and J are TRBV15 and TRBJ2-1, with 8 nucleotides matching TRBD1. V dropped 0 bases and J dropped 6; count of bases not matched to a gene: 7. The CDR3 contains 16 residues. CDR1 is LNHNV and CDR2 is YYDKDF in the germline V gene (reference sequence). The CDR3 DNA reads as TGTGCCACCAGCAGAGACCTGGGACAGGCGTCCAATGAGCAGTTCTTC. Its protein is CATSRDLGQASNEQFF.

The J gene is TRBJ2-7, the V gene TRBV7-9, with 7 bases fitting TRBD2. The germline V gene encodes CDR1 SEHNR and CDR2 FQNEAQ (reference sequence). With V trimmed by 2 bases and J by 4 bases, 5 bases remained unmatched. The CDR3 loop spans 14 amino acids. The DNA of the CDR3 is TGTGCCAGCAGCTTATCTAACGGGGGGTACGAGCAGTACTTC. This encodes CASSLSNGGYEQYF. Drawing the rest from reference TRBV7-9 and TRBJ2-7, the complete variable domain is DTGVSQNPRHKITKRGQNVTFRCDPISEHNRLYWYRQTLGQGPEFLTYFQNEAQLEKSRLLSDRFSAERPKGSFSTLEIQRTEQGDSAMYLCASSLSNGGYEQYFGPGTRLTVT.

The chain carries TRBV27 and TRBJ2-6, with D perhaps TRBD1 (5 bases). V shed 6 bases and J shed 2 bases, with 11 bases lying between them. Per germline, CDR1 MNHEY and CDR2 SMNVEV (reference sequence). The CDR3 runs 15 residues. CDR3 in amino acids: CASSHQGAGANVLTF. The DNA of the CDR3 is TGTGCCAGCAGCCATCAAGGGGCTGGGGCCAACGTCCTGACTTTC.

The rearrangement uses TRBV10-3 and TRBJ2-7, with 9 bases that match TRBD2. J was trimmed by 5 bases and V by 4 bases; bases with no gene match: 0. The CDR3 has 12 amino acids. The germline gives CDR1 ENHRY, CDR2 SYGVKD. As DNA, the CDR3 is TGTGCCATCAGTGTAGCGGGAGACGAGCAGTACGTC. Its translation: CAISVAGDEQYV.

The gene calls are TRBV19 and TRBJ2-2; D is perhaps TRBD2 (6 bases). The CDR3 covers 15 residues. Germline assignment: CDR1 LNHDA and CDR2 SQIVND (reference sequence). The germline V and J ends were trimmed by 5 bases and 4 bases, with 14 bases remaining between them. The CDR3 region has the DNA TGTGCCAGTAGTTCCTCGGGGAGGAGCACCGGGGAGCTGTTTTTT. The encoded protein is CASSSSGRSTGELFF.

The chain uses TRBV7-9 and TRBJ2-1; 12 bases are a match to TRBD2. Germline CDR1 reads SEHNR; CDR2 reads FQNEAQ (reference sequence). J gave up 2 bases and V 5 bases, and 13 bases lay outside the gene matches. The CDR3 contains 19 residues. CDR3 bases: TGTGCCAGCAGCAGCCTATGGACTAGCGGGACTAATACCTACAATGAGCAGTTCTTC. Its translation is CASSSLWTSGTNTYNEQFF.

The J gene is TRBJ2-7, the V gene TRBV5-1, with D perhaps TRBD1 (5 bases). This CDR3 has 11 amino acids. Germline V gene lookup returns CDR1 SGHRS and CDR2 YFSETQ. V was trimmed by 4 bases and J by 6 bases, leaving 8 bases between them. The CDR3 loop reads CASSPRGEQYV. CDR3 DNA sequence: TGCGCCAGCAGCCCAAGGGGCGAGCAGTACGTC.

As DNA, the CDR3 is TGTGCCAGTAGTTTGGGTACGGGGTATGGCTACACCTTC. Its protein is CASSLGTGYGYTF. The chain employs TRBV19 and TRBJ1-2; D gene uncertain. The germline V gene has CDR1 LNHDA and CDR2 SQIVND (reference sequence). The V end lost 5 bases, the J end lost 5 bases, and 12 bases lay between the germline ends. This CDR3 comprises 13 residues.

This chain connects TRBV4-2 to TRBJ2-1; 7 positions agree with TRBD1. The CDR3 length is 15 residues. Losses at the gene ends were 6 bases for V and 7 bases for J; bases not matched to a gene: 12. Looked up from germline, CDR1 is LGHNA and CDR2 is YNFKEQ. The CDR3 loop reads CASRDRDSVANEQFF. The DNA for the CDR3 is TGTGCCAGCAGGGACCGGGACAGCGTAGCAAATGAGCAGTTCTTC.

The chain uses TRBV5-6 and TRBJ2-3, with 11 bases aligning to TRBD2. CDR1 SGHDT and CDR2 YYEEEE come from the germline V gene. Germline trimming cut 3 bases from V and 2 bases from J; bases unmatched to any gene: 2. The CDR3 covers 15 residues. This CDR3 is CASSWGLADTDTQYF. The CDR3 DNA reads TGTGCCAGCAGCTGGGGACTAGCGGACACAGATACGCAGTATTTT.

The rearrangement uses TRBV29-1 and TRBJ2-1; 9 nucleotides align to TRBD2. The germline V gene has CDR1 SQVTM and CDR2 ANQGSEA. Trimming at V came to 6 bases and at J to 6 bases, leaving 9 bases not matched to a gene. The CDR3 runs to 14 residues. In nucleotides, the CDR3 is TGCAGCGTCGGAGGGACTAGCAGATTCAATGAGCAGTTCTTC. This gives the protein CSVGGTSRFNEQFF.

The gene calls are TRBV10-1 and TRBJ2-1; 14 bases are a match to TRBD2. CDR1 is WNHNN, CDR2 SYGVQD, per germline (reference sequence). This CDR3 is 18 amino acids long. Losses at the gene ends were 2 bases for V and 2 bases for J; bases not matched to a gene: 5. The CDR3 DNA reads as TGCGCCAGCAGTGAGGCCGGACTAGCGGGAGGTACCTACAATGAGCAGTTCTTC. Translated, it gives CASSEAGLAGGTYNEQFF.

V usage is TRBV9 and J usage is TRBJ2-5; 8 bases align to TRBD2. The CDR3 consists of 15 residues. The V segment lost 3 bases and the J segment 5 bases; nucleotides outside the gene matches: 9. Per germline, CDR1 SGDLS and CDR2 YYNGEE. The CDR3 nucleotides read TGTGCCAGCAGCGCCAGACTAGCGACGGGCGAGACCCAGTACTTC. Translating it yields CASSARLATGETQYF.

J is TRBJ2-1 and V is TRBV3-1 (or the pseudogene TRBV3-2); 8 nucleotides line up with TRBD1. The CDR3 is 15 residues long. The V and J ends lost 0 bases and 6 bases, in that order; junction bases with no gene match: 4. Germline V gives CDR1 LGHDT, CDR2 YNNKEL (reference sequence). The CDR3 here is CASSQDWDRSNEQFF. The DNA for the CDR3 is TGTGCCAGCAGCCAAGATTGGGACAGGAGCAATGAGCAGTTCTTC.

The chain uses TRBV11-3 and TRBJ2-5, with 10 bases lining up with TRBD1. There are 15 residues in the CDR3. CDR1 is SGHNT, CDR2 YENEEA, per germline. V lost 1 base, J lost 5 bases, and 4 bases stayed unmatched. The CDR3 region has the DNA TGTGCCAGCAGCTTAGGACAGGGGGCTGGGGAGACCCAGTACTTC. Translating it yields CASSLGQGAGETQYF. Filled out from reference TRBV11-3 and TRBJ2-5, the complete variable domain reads EAGVVQSPRYKIIEKKQPVAFWCNPISGHNTLYWYLQNLGQGPELLIRYENEEAVDDSQLPKDRFSAERLKGVDSTLKIQPAELGDSAVYLCASSLGQGAGETQYFGPGTRLLVL.

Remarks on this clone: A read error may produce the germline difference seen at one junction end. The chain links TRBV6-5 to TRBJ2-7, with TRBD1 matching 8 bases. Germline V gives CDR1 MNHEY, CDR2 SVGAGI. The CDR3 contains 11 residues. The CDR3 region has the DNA TGTGCCAGCAGTTTCGGACAGGGTCTACACTTC. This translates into CASSFGQGLHF.